The 15 T cell receptor beta chains given below trace back to one sample, sequenced in a study of early stage breast cancer tumors. Using immunoSEQ multiplex PCR, the repertoire was profiled, and TCRdb retains in-frame clones only, with some absent. This sample carries 60,000 to 75,000 clones, approximately 84% of them seen once, and the ten largest clones take 4.7%. Sequencing used blood. These receptors all stem from a middle-aged person with breast cancer.

The chain couples TRBV30 to TRBJ2-7; D is uncertain. V lost 3 bases, J lost 3 bases, and 12 bases lay in between. Germline CDR1 and CDR2: GTSNPN and SVGIG (reference sequence). The CDR3 length is 13 residues. The CDR3 DNA follows: TGTGCCTGGAGAAGGGTTAATATCTACGAGCAGTACTTC. As protein: CAWRRVNIYEQYF. The entire variable domain, with the rest obtained from reference TRBV30 and TRBJ2-7, is as follows: SQTIHQWPATLVQPVGSPLSLECTVEGTSNPNLYWYRQAAGRGLQLLFYSVGIGQISSEVPQNLSASRPQDRQFILSSKKLLLSDSGFYLCAWRRVNIYEQYFGPGTRLTVT.

Within the sample, this clone is medium-sized. The chain links TRBV6-1 to TRBJ2-7, with TRBD2 as a possible D gene (6 bases). Germline V CDR1 and CDR2: MNHNS, SASEGT. The CDR3 is 14 amino acids. Trimming cost V 10 bases and J 1 base, with 17 bases left between them. CDR3 loop: CATQVASESYEQYF. CDR3 sequence (DNA): TGTGCCACCCAGGTAGCTAGCGAATCCTACGAGCAGTACTTC.

This sequence joins TRBV27 and TRBJ2-7; D call uncertain. This CDR3 comprises 14 residues. The germline gives CDR1 MNHEY, CDR2 SMNVEV (reference sequence). Trimming shortened V by 2 bases and J by 6 bases, and 14 bases separated the two germline ends. CDR3 DNA: TGTGCCAGCAGTTTAACGGAAGACCTACGCGAGCAGTACTTC. This sequence encodes CASSLTEDLREQYF.

The chain combines TRBV9 with TRBJ2-6; D remains ambiguous. Looked up from germline, CDR1 is SGDLS and CDR2 is YYNGEE. The V gene lost 3 bases and the J gene lost 2 bases, with 12 bases spanning the gap. The CDR3 extends over 16 amino acids. CDR3 loop: CASSEQGATGANVLTF. In DNA, the CDR3 is TGTGCCAGCAGCGAACAAGGAGCGACTGGGGCCAACGTCCTGACTTTC.

In its sample, this clone was seen a few times. The rearrangement joins TRBV7-8 to TRBJ2-7; D is uncertain. The CDR3 has 13 amino acids. Trimming removed 1 base at V and 3 bases at J, with 7 bases between. CDR1 and CDR2 from the germline V gene are SGHVS and FQNEAQ. The CDR3 nucleotides read TGTGCCAGCAGCTTAGGTGCAGACTACGAGCAGTACTTC. It specifies CASSLGADYEQYF.

This CDR3 is CSVVLASNTIYF. The CDR3 DNA follows: TGCAGCGTTGTTTTGGCATCGAACACCATATATTTT. This sequence joins TRBV29-1 and TRBJ1-3; D unclear. Germline V gives CDR1 SQVTM, CDR2 ANQGSEA. Trimming removed 4 bases at V and 7 bases at J, with 11 bases between. The CDR3 loop spans 12 amino acids.

This clone was counted between two and nine times. V is TRBV5-1 and J is TRBJ1-2; D is uncertain. Between the trimmed V and J ends, which lost 0 bases and 6 bases, there was a span of 6 bases. Germline values: CDR1 SGHRS, CDR2 YFSETQ. This CDR3 comprises 12 residues. In DNA form, the CDR3 reads TGCGCCAGCAGCTTGGTAGGGAATGGCTACACCTTC. Protein sequence: CASSLVGNGYTF.

This chain uses TRBV9 with TRBJ2-1; TRBD2 matches at 8 bases. CDR3 length: 16 amino acids. J gave up 5 bases and V 0 bases, and 7 bases lay outside the gene matches. Germline V gene data show CDR1 as SGDLS and CDR2 as YYNGEE. This CDR3 reads CASSVGVGGAHNEQFF. The CDR3 DNA reads TGTGCCAGCAGCGTAGGAGTCGGGGGGGCCCACAATGAGCAGTTCTTC.

The rearrangement uses TRBV5-4 and TRBJ1-1, with a weak D call TRBD1 (6 bases). The CDR3 has 15 amino acids. The germline V gene encodes CDR1 SGHNT and CDR2 YYREEE (reference sequence). V was clipped by 4 bases and J by 4 bases, with 17 bases between them. CDR3: CASSPYRVRATEAFF. Here the CDR3 DNA reads TGTGCCAGCAGCCCGTACAGGGTCCGTGCCACTGAAGCTTTCTTT.

The rearrangement joins TRBV11-3 to TRBJ2-7; tentatively, D is TRBD1 (5 bases). The germline CDR1 and CDR2 sequences are SGHNT and YENEEA. V was pared by 0 bases and J by 2 bases, with 8 bases between. CDR3 length: 14 amino acids. The CDR3 protein is CASSLDSRAYEQYF. In DNA, the CDR3 is TGTGCCAGCAGCTTAGATTCCAGGGCCTACGAGCAGTACTTC. Based on the CDR3 plus reference TRBV11-3 and TRBJ2-7, the full variable domain is EAGVVQSPRYKIIEKKQPVAFWCNPISGHNTLYWYLQNLGQGPELLIRYENEEAVDDSQLPKDRFSAERLKGVDSTLKIQPAELGDSAVYLCASSLDSRAYEQYFGPGTRLTVT.

This clone appeared a few times. V usage is TRBV27 and J usage is TRBJ2-3; D perhaps matches TRBD2 (6 bases). Germline V lookup: CDR1 MNHEY, CDR2 SMNVEV (reference sequence). V was trimmed by 9 bases and J by 0 bases, leaving 10 bases between them. This CDR3 is built from 13 residues. The CDR3 here is CASQRASTDTQYF. The CDR3 DNA is TGTGCCAGTCAGCGGGCTAGCACAGATACGCAGTATTTT.

CDR3 in amino acids: CASSGTNNQPQHF. In nucleotides, the CDR3 is TGTGCCAGTTCCGGGACAAACAATCAGCCCCAGCATTTT. The chain joins TRBV2 to TRBJ1-5; D is perhaps TRBD1 (6 bases). CDR3 length: 13 residues. V was trimmed by 9 bases and J by 3 bases, leaving 12 bases between them. Germline CDR1 SNHLY, CDR2 FYNNEI.

The rearrangement uses TRBV7-2 and TRBJ2-5; possible D gene TRBD1, 6 bases. Trimming removed 5 bases from V and 5 bases from J, with 18 bases in between. The germline V gene encodes CDR1 SGHTA and CDR2 FQGNSA. CDR3 length: 15 residues. The CDR3, as DNA: TGTGCCAGCAGCCTCTCCGGGCCTCAGGGGGAGACCCAGTACTTC. Protein product: CASSLSGPQGETQYF.

The V call is TRBV5-4, the J call TRBJ2-6; D is uncertain. Germline lookup yields CDR1 SGHNT and CDR2 YYREEE (reference sequence). Trimming removed 4 bases at V and 0 bases at J, with 8 bases between. This CDR3 is built from 15 residues. CDR3 sequence: CASSQIASGANVLTF. The CDR3 DNA sequence: TGTGCCAGCAGCCAAATAGCCTCTGGGGCCAACGTCCTGACTTTC.

The chain employs TRBV5-4 and TRBJ1-1; the D gene is possibly TRBD1 (5 bases). This CDR3 comprises 13 residues. V shed 4 bases and J shed 1 base, with 8 bases lying between them. CDR1 and CDR2 from the germline V gene are SGHNT and YYREEE (reference sequence). The CDR3 here is CASSPGQNTEAFF. Here the CDR3 DNA reads TGTGCCAGCAGCCCCGGACAGAACACTGAAGCTTTCTTT.